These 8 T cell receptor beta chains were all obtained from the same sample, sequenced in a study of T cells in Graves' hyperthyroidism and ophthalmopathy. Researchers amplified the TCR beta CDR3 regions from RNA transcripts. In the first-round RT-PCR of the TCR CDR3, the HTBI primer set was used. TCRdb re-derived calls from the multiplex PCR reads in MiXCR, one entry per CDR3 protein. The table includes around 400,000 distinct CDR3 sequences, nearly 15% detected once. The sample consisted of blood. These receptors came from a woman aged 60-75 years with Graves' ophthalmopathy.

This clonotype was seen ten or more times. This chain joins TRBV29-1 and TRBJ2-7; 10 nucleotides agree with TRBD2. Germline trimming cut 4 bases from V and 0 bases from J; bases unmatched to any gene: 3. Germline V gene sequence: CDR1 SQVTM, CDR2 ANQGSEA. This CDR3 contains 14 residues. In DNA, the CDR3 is TGCAGCGTTGCGGCTAGCGGGAGCTCCTACGAGCAGTACTTC. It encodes CSVAASGSSYEQYF.

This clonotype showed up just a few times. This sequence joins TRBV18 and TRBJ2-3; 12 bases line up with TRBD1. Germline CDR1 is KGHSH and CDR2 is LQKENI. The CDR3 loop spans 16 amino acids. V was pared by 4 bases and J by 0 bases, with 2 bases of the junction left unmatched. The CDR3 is CASSLGTGGSTDTQYF. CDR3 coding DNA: TGTGCCAGCTCACTTGGGACAGGGGGCAGCACAGATACGCAGTATTTT. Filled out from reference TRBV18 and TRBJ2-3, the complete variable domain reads NAGVMQNPRHLVRRRGQEARLRCSPMKGHSHVYWYRQLPEEGLKFMVYLQKENIIDESGMPKERFSAEFPKEGPSILRIQQVVRGDSAAYFCASSLGTGGSTDTQYFGPGTRLTVL.

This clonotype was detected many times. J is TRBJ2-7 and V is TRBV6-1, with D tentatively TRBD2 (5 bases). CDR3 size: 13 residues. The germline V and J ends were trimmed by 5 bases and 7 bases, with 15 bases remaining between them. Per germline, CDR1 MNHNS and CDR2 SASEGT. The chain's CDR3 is CASSTPARGEQYF. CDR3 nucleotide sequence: TGTGCCAGCAGTACCCCCGCCCGGGGAGAGCAGTACTTC.

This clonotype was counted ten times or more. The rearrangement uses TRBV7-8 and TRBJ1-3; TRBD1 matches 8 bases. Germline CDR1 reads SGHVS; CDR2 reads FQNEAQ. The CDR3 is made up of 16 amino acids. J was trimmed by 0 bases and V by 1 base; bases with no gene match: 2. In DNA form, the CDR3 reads TGTGCCAGCAGCTTAGGGACAGGGAGCTCTGGAAACACCATATATTTT. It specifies CASSLGTGSSGNTIYF.

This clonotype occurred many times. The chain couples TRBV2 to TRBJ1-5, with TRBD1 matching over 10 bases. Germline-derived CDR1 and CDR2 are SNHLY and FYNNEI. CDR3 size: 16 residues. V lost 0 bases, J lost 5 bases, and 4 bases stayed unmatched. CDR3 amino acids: CASSEARDRGHQPQHF. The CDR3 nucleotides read TGTGCCAGCAGTGAAGCCCGGGACAGGGGTCATCAGCCCCAGCATTTT.

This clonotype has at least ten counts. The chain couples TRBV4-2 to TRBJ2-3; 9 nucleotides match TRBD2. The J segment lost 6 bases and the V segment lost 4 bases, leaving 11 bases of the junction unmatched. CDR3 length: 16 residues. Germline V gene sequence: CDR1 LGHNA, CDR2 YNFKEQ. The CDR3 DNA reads TGTGCCAGCAGCCCAACGAGTAGCGGGAGCGGCGATACGCAGTATTTT. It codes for CASSPTSSGSGDTQYF.

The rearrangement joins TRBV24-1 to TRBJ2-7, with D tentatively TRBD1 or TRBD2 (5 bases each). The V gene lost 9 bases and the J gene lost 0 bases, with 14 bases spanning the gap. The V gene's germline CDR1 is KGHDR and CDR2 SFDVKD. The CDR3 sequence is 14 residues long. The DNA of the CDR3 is TGTGCCACCGTCCGGGACCTCAGCTCCTACGAGCAGTACTTC. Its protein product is CATVRDLSSYEQYF.

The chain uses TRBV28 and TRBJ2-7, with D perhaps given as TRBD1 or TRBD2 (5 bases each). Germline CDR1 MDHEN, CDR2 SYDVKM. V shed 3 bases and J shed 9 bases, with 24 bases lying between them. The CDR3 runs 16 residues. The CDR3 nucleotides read TGTGCCAGCAGTTTCTCTTCCGGGACCGGAGCTGGCGGGCAGTACTTC. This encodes CASSFSSGTGAGGQYF.